This T cell receptor beta chain is drawn from a study of siplizumab effects on memory and regulatory T cells. This CDR3 is 14 amino acids long. With 0 bases removed from V and 10 bases from J, the gap between germline ends came to 11 bases. Germline CDR1 SGDLS, CDR2 YYNGEE. The table came from immunoSEQ multiplex PCR; TCRdb's copy has only in-frame clones and leaves some out. The repertoire holds over 85,000 clones, over 85% seen once, with less than 0.4% in the top ten. Sequenced material: non-Treg CD4+ T cells sorted from blood. The genes are TRBV9 and TRBJ1-6; D is unresolved. The clonotype was recovered from a human donor in good health. The CDR3 DNA sequence: TGTGCCAGCAGCGTAGGAGCTGATAGCTCACCCCTCCACTTT. This encodes CASSVGADSSPLHF.